These T cell receptor beta chains were read from a single sample in a study of human CD8 memory T cell subsets. TCRdb reanalyzed the 5' RACE reads and collapses them to one entry per CDR3 protein, without DNA. Recorded for this sample: 6,200 or so distinct CDR3 sequences. Sample: CD8+ stem-like memory T cells (TSCM and TCM) sorted from PBMCs. Source of these receptors: a human donor in good health. The CDR3 runs from the conserved cysteine through the conserved F or W. Part of the rows lack a size; the others show once, few, many or a class for expanded clones.

size | J | V | CDR3
. | TRBJ1-1 | TRBV24-1 | CATRPPDSTEAFF
. | TRBJ2-1 | TRBV11-2 | CASSFQGYNEQFF
. | TRBJ1-1 | TRBV5-6 | CASSLAGRTKAFF
. | TRBJ2-3 | TRBV19 | CASSARDSPRDTQYF
. | TRBJ2-3 | TRBV24-1 | CATSDLQANPTHTDTQYF
medium-sized | TRBJ1-2 | TRBV9 | CASSVGLKTGGSFTGYTF
. | TRBJ2-1 | TRBV29-1 | CSVLQLLSYNEQFF
. | TRBJ2-7 | TRBV3-1 | CASSPGTGVYEQYF
. | TRBJ2-7 | TRBV6-2/TRBV6-3 | CASSVSSYEQYF
medium-sized | TRBJ1-5 | TRBV19 | CASKLRVDSNQPQHF
. | TRBJ2-1 | TRBV5-1 | CASRPAAAGSYNEQFF
. | TRBJ2-2 | TRBV6-5 | CASSYAGSGELFF
. | TRBJ2-4 | TRBV6-2/TRBV6-3 | CASSKTSGQLSTKNIQYF
. | TRBJ1-3 | TRBV3-1 | CASSAPGTAHSGNTIYF
medium-sized | TRBJ2-7 | TRBV29-1 | CSVEAGNEQYF
. | TRBJ1-1 | TRBV20-1 | CSGGGQTTEAFF
. | TRBJ1-2 | TRBV6-6 | CASSQLITDLLYGYTF
. | TRBJ2-1 | TRBV20-1 | CSAFPGLAGHLSYNEQFF
. | TRBJ1-2 | TRBV6-5 | CASSTLMSALSGYTF
medium-sized | TRBJ2-1 | TRBV11-3 | CASSEGDLSEQFF
. | TRBJ1-4 | TRBV7-8 | CASSGQGGWGRKLFF
. | TRBJ2-7 | TRBV7-9 | CASSSVGYEQYF
. | TRBJ1-2 | TRBV28 | CASSSGRTSRGYTF
medium-sized | TRBJ2-7 | TRBV12-3/TRBV12-4 | CASTIGTGSYEQYF
. | TRBJ2-3 | TRBV5-4 | CASRRLAGVPDTQYF
. | TRBJ2-5 | TRBV4-2 | CASSQEGRLAGTGRETQYF
. | TRBJ2-1 | TRBV15 | CATSLTSGSYNEQFF
. | TRBJ2-2 | TRBV24-1 | CATSDRGQTTGELFF
. | TRBJ2-3 | TRBV10-3 | CAILEEVTDTQYF
. | TRBJ2-7 | TRBV2 | CASSETGGGTYEQYF
. | TRBJ2-1 | TRBV7-2 | CASSLGLAGYWEGEQFF
. | TRBJ2-7 | TRBV6-6 | CASSPTRTSWGEQYF
. | TRBJ1-1 | TRBV13 | CASSLTGGGTEAFF